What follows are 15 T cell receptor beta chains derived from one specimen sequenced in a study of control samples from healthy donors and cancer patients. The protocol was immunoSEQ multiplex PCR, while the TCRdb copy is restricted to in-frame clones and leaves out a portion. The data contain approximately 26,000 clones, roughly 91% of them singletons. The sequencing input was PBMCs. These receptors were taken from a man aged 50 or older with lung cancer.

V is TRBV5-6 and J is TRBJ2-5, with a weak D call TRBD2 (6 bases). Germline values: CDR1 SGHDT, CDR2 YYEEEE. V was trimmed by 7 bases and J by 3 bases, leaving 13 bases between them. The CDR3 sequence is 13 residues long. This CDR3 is CASRDSHEETQYF. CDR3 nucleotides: TGTGCCAGCCGGGACTCACATGAAGAGACCCAGTACTTC.

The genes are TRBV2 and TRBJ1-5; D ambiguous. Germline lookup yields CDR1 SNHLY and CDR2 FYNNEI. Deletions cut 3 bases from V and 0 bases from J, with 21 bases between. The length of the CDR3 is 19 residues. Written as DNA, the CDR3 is TGTGCCAGCAGTGATTATAAATTGGGCAGCGCTTATAGCAATCAGCCCCAGCATTTT. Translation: CASSDYKLGSAYSNQPQHF.

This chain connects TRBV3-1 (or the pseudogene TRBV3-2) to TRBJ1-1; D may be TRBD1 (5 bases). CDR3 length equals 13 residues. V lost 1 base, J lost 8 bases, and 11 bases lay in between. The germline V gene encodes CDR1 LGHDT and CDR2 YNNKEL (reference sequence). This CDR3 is CASSQVLGREAFF. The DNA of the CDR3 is TGTGCCAGCAGCCAAGTTCTGGGGCGGGAAGCTTTCTTT.

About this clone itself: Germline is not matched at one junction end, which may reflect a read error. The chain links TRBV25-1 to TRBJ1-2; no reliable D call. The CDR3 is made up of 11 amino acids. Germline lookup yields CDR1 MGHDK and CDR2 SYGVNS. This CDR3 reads CASGPTFPVNF. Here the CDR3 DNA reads TGTGCCAGCGGACCCACTTTTCCGGTGAACTTC.

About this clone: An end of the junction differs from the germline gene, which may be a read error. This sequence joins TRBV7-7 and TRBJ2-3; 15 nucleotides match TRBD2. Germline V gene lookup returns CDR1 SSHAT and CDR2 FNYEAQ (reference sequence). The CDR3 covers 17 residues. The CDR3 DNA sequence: TGTGCTAGCAGCTCGGGACTAGCGGGGGGTCCGGCAGATACGCAGTATTTT. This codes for CASSSGLAGGPADTQYF. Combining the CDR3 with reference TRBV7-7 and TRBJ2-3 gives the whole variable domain GAGVSQSPRYKVTKRGQDVTLRCDPISSHATLYWYQQALGQGPEFLTYFNYEAQPDKSGLPSDRFSAERPEGSISTLTIQRTEQRDSAMYRCASSSGLAGGPADTQYFGPGTRLTVL.

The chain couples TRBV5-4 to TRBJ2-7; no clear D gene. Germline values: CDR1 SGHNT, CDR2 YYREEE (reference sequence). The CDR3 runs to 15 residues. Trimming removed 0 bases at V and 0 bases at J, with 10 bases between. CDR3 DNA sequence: TGTGCCAGCAGCTTGGGGTACGGGCACTCCTACGAGCAGTACTTC. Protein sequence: CASSLGYGHSYEQYF.

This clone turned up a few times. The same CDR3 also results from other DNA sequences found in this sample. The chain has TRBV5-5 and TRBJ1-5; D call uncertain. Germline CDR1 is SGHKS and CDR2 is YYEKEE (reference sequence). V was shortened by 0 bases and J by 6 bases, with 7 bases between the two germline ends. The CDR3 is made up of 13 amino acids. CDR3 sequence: CASSLAPPQPQHF. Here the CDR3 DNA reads TGTGCCAGCAGCTTGGCCCCGCCTCAGCCCCAGCATTTT. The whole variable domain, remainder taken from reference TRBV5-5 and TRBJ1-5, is DAGVTQSPTHLIKTRGQQVTLRCSPISGHKSVSWYQQVLGQGPQFIFQYYEKEERGRGNFPDRFSARQFPNYSSELNVNALLLGDSALYLCASSLAPPQPQHFGDGTRLSIL.

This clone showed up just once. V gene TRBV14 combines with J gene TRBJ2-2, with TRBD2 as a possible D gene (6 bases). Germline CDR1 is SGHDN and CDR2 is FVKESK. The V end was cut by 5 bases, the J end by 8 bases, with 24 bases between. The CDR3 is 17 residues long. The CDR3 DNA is TGTGCCAGCAGCGAACCCGTGCGTGGGACTTGGCCTGGGGAGCTGTTTTTT. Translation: CASSEPVRGTWPGELFF.

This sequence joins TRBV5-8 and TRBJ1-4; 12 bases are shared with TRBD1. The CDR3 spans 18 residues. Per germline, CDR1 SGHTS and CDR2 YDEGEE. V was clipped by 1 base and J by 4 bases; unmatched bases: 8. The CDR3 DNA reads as TGTGCCAGCAGCTTGTGGGGACAGGGGGCAACCGGTAATGAAAAACTGTTTTTT. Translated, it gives CASSLWGQGATGNEKLFF.

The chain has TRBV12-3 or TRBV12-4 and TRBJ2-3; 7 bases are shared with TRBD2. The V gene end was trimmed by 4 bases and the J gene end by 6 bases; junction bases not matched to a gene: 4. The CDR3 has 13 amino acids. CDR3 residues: CASSSDGRDTQYF. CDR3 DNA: TGTGCCAGCAGTTCAGACGGGAGGGATACGCAGTATTTT.

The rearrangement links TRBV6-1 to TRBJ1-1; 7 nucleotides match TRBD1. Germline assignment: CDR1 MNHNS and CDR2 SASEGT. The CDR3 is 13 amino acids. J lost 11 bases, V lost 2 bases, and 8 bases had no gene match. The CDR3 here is CASSEPDRERAFF. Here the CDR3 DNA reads TGTGCCAGCAGTGAACCCGACAGGGAGCGGGCTTTCTTT.

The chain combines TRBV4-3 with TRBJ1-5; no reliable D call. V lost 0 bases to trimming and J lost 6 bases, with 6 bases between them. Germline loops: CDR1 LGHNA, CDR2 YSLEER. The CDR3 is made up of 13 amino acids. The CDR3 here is CASSQDLIQPQHF. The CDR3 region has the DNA TGCGCCAGCAGCCAAGATTTAATTCAGCCCCAGCATTTT.

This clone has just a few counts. CDR3 region: CASSADRTALSSGAFF. Here the CDR3 DNA reads TGTGCCAGCAGTGCGGACAGGACCGCGCTTTCCTCTGGTGCTTTCTTT. The gene calls are TRBV6-1 and TRBJ1-1; 7 nucleotides agree with TRBD1. Germline V gene lookup returns CDR1 MNHNS and CDR2 SASEGT. The CDR3 totals 16 residues. V lost 4 bases to trimming and J lost 11 bases; unmatched junction nucleotides: 19.

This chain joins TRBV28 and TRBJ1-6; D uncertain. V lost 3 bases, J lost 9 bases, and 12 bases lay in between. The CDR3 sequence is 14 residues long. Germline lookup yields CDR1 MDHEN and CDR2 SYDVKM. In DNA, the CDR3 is TGTGCCAGCAGTTTGAGATTATTCGGTTCACCCCTCCACTTT. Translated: CASSLRLFGSPLHF.

CDR3 coding DNA: TGCGCCAGCAGCTCAGGGGGTCCAGAGACCCAGTACTTC. Its protein product is CASSSGGPETQYF. This chain links TRBV5-1 with TRBJ2-5, with 7 bases aligning to TRBD1. V lost 3 bases and J lost 4; bases outside the gene matches: 3. There are 13 residues in the CDR3. Germline lookup yields CDR1 SGHRS and CDR2 YFSETQ.